The 18 T cell receptor beta chains presented below share a single source sample, sequenced in a study of radiation and T cells in renal cell carcinoma. Generated by immunoSEQ multiplex PCR, the TCRdb table keeps only in-frame clones and is missing some. The sample lists fewer than 150,000 clones, about 88% seen once, with approximately 5.8% in the top ten. Time point noted: blood 2 weeks post-SBRT. The treatment here: 15 Gy SBRT to primary tumor, nephrectomy 4 weeks later. Material: blood, obtained from a patient whose treatment included radiotherapy and nephrectomy. All receptors derive from an older woman with renal cell carcinoma.

The chain has TRBV19 and TRBJ1-6, with unresolved D. V was clipped by 4 bases and J by 5 bases, with 6 bases between them. The CDR3 has 13 amino acids. CDR1 and CDR2 from the germline V gene are LNHDA and SQIVND (reference sequence). As DNA, the CDR3 is TGTGCCAGTAGTACCACAGATAATTCACCCCTCCACTTT. Translating gives CASSTTDNSPLHF. The full variable domain, in which reference TRBV19 and TRBJ1-6 provide the parts outside the CDR3, is DGGITQSPKYLFRKEGQNVTLSCEQNLNHDAMYWYRQDPGQGLRLIYYSQIVNDFQKGDIAEGYSVSREKKESFPLTVTSAQKNPTAFYLCASSTTDNSPLHFGNGTRLTVT.

The chain carries TRBV28 and TRBJ2-1, with D hard to call. The CDR3 runs 11 residues. CDR1 is MDHEN and CDR2 is SYDVKM in the germline V gene. Deletions cut 4 bases from V and 2 bases from J, with 0 bases between. CDR3 region: CASSSYNEQFF. In DNA, the CDR3 is TGTGCCAGCAGTTCCTACAATGAGCAGTTCTTC.

The chain has TRBV27 and TRBJ2-7; D not resolved. Trimming left V 7 bases short and J 0 bases short, with 13 bases between. The germline gives CDR1 MNHEY, CDR2 SMNVEV (reference sequence). This CDR3 has 14 amino acids. This CDR3 reads CASKLGPLSYEQYF. The CDR3 nucleotides are TGTGCCAGCAAACTTGGACCGCTCTCCTACGAGCAGTACTTC.

The CDR3 is CSVETDRFRELFF. The DNA for the CDR3 is TGCAGCGTTGAAACGGACCGTTTCCGGGAGCTGTTTTTT. V and J are TRBV29-1 and TRBJ2-2; D is unclear. CDR3 length equals 13 residues. V was clipped by 2 bases and J by 9 bases, with 13 bases between them. Germline CDR1 reads SQVTM; CDR2 reads ANQGSEA.

The chain couples TRBV6-1 to TRBJ2-7; possibly TRBD2 for D (6 bases). Trimming removed 2 bases from V and 2 bases from J, with 16 bases in between. The germline V gene has CDR1 MNHNS and CDR2 SASEGT. The CDR3 totals 16 residues. The CDR3 coding sequence is TGTGCCAGCAGTGAAATTAGGGTACTAGCTGCCTACGAGCAGTACTTC. Translating gives CASSEIRVLAAYEQYF.

V is TRBV7-9 and J is TRBJ2-2, with TRBD2 matching over 7 bases. V lost 1 base and J lost 3; bases outside the gene matches: 8. This CDR3 is built from 17 residues. Germline V lookup: CDR1 SEHNR, CDR2 FQNEAQ (reference sequence). DNA for the CDR3: TGTGCCAGCAGCTTAGGTCTCTGGGAGGGGTACACCGGGGAGCTGTTTTTT. This codes for CASSLGLWEGYTGELFF.

V usage is TRBV30 and J usage is TRBJ1-3; D gene unclear. CDR1 is GTSNPN, CDR2 SVGIG, per germline (reference sequence). The germline V and J ends were trimmed by 0 bases and 0 bases, with 3 bases remaining between them. The CDR3 has 13 residues. The CDR3 is CAWSVASGNTIYF. In DNA, the CDR3 is TGTGCCTGGAGTGTCGCCTCTGGAAACACCATATATTTT.

The chain recombines TRBV5-4 with TRBJ2-7; D is possibly TRBD1 (6 bases). Germline V lookup: CDR1 SGHNT, CDR2 YYREEE (reference sequence). The ends were cut back, 4 bases at V and 2 bases at J, with 13 bases in the middle. The CDR3 consists of 14 residues. The DNA for the CDR3 is TGTGCCAGCAGCCCCAAACAGGGCACCTACGAGCAGTACTTC. Encoded protein: CASSPKQGTYEQYF.

This clone was counted once. The rearrangement joins TRBV5-1 to TRBJ1-1; TRBD1 agrees at 7 bases. V shed 1 base, J shed 3 bases, and the junction held 3 bases outside the gene matches. The V gene's germline CDR1 is SGHRS and CDR2 YFSETQ. This CDR3 is 14 amino acids long. The CDR3 DNA sequence: TGCGCCAGCAGCTTGTTCGACAGGGACACTGAAGCTTTCTTT. Translating gives CASSLFDRDTEAFF.

This chain joins TRBV7-9 and TRBJ2-7; D gene uncertain. CDR1 and CDR2 from the germline V gene are SEHNR and FQNEAQ (reference sequence). V gave up 5 bases and J gave up 1 base, with 12 bases separating them. The CDR3 is made up of 14 amino acids. CDR3 residues: CASSPPLRSYEQYF. CDR3 sequence (DNA): TGTGCCAGCAGCCCGCCCCTCAGATCCTACGAGCAGTACTTC.

This rearrangement joins TRBV2 to TRBJ2-2; tentative D call: TRBD2 (6 bases). Germline V CDR1 and CDR2: SNHLY, FYNNEI. Deletions cut 6 bases from V and 6 bases from J, with 11 bases between. This CDR3 is 13 amino acids long. CDR3: CASRETSPGELFF. CDR3 coding DNA: TGTGCCAGCAGGGAAACTAGCCCCGGGGAGCTGTTTTTT.

This chain uses TRBV19 with TRBJ1-3, with 9 bases identical to TRBD1. J was trimmed by 0 bases and V by 5 bases; bases with no gene match: 5. Germline-derived CDR1 and CDR2 are LNHDA and SQIVND (reference sequence). This CDR3 has 16 amino acids. The CDR3 reads CASSPTTGGSGNTIYF. In DNA form, the CDR3 reads TGTGCCAGTAGTCCGACGACAGGGGGCTCTGGAAACACCATATATTTT.

This clone was found once. The chain joins TRBV6-5 to TRBJ2-3, with 9 positions matching TRBD2. In germline, CDR1 is MNHEY, CDR2 SVGAGI. V lost 6 bases and J lost 5; bases outside the gene matches: 9. This CDR3 spans 15 amino acids. CDR3 coding DNA: TGTGCCAGCAGCCCTAGCGGGGATCCTAGAGATACGCAGTATTTT. This codes for CASSPSGDPRDTQYF.

The gene calls are TRBV7-6 and TRBJ2-1, with 9 bases fitting TRBD1. The length of the CDR3 is 16 residues. J gave up 5 bases and V 5 bases, and 10 bases lay outside the gene matches. Germline V lookup: CDR1 SGHVS, CDR2 FNYEAQ. The CDR3 DNA sequence: TGTGCCAGCAGCAAAATAAGGGGACAGGGTAACAATGAGCAGTTCTTC. This encodes CASSKIRGQGNNEQFF.

The CDR3: CASSPGTGTHQPQHF. CDR3 DNA: TGTGCCAGCAGTCCCGGGACAGGGACCCATCAGCCCCAGCATTTT. This chain connects TRBV28 to TRBJ1-5; 9 nucleotides line up with TRBD1. Losses at the gene ends were 5 bases for V and 5 bases for J; bases not matched to a gene: 7. Germline values: CDR1 MDHEN, CDR2 SYDVKM. The CDR3 contains 15 residues.

The rearrangement joins TRBV5-4 to TRBJ1-1; D ambiguous. The CDR3 extends over 14 amino acids. Germline CDR1 and CDR2: SGHNT and YYREEE (reference sequence). Trimming took 3 bases from V and 0 from J, leaving 9 bases between them. CDR3 bases: TGTGCCAGCAGCTCGGGATCGGTGAACACTGAAGCTTTCTTT. Residues: CASSSGSVNTEAFF.

The chain joins TRBV7-2 to TRBJ2-1, with D possibly TRBD1 on 6 matching bases. The V gene's germline CDR1 is SGHTA and CDR2 FQGNSA. V shed 3 bases and J shed 16 bases, with 16 bases lying between them. The CDR3 extends over 12 amino acids. The CDR3 protein is CASSFLGSTGFF. DNA for the CDR3: TGTGCCAGCAGCTTCCTCGGGTCGACAGGTTTCTTC.

This clone was seen only once. The V and J genes are TRBV10-3 and TRBJ2-7; TRBD2 matches at 7 bases. CDR3 size: 12 residues. Losses at the gene ends were 2 bases for V and 12 bases for J; bases not matched to a gene: 7. From germline, CDR1 is ENHRY and CDR2 SYGVKD. In nucleotides, the CDR3 is TGTGCCATCAGTGAGGGGGCGGGGAGGGTGTACTTC. Translating gives CAISEGAGRVYF.